This T cell receptor (beta chain) emerged from a study of CD8 T cells in Susac syndrome. CDR3 length: 14 amino acids. Trimming left V 4 bases short and J 5 bases short, with 14 bases between. Germline V lookup: CDR1 SGHDN, CDR2 FVKESK. Reverse transcription of roughly 0.5 to 1 ug RNA was performed with random hexamers. MiXCR, run by TCRdb on the immunoSEQ multiplex PCR reads, gives a single entry per CDR3 protein. The sample consists of about 120,000 distinct CDR3 sequences, about 95% of them appearing once. Patients with Susac syndrome showed fulfilment of recently defined diagnostic criteria for definite or probable disease.

Sequences were obtained from CD8+ T cells from PBMCs. The rearrangement links TRBV14 to TRBJ1-2, with D maybe TRBD1 (5 bases). The source of this sequence is a human donor with Susac syndrome. CDR3 bases: TGTGCCAGCAGCCCCCAAGGGGACGGTTATGGCTACACCTTC. Amino acid sequence: CASSPQGDGYGYTF.